What follows are 14 T cell receptor beta chains derived from one specimen sequenced in a study of blood T cell repertoires in COVID-19. The assay was immunoSEQ multiplex PCR, and TCRdb's table has in-frame clones only and misses some. The repertoire holds tens of thousands of clones, around 80% seen once, with approximately 10% in the top ten. Material: peripheral blood. These receptors originate from a man aged 50-59 years with acute or convalescent COVID-19.

This chain links TRBV11-3 with TRBJ2-1; possible D gene TRBD2, 5 bases. Per the germline V gene, CDR1 is SGHNT and CDR2 is YENEEA. The V end was cut by 5 bases, the J end by 6 bases, with 14 bases between. The CDR3 extends over 14 amino acids. DNA for the CDR3: TGTGCCAGCAGCCCCGGACTCAGGACCAATGAGCAGTTCTTC. The encoded protein is CASSPGLRTNEQFF.

The rearrangement links TRBV7-2 to TRBJ2-7; 11 bases are a match to TRBD2. CDR3 length: 14 amino acids. Germline CDR1 reads SGHTA; CDR2 reads FQGNSA. V was pared by 5 bases and J by 6 bases, with 6 bases of the junction left unmatched. The CDR3 DNA reads TGTGCCAGCAGCGCTTGGACTAGCGGGCTCGAGCAGTACTTC. It translates to CASSAWTSGLEQYF. Variable domain in full (rest from reference TRBV7-2 and TRBJ2-7): GAGVSQSPSNKVTEKGKDVELRCDPISGHTALYWYRQSLGQGLEFLIYFQGNSAPDKSGLPSDRFSAERTGGSVSTLTIQRTQQEDSAVYLCASSAWTSGLEQYFGPGTRLTVT.

The chain joins TRBV5-6 to TRBJ1-1, with a weak D call TRBD1 (5 bases). Germline CDR1 reads SGHDT; CDR2 reads YYEEEE. The CDR3 runs 15 residues. V lost 2 bases and J 5 bases, leaving 16 bases between the germline ends. The CDR3, as DNA: TGTGCCAGCAGCTTAAGGACACTTGGAACGACTGAAGCTTTCTTT. The encoded protein is CASSLRTLGTTEAFF.

CDR3 DNA sequence: TGTGCCAGCAGCGGCCCTGGGCAGCGAGGGATTAGCACAGATACGCAGTATTTT. As protein: CASSGPGQRGISTDTQYF. The chain uses TRBV5-6 and TRBJ2-3, with D possibly being TRBD2 (5 bases). This CDR3 comprises 18 residues. V was trimmed by 4 bases and J by 0 bases, leaving 21 bases between them. Germline CDR1 SGHDT, CDR2 YYEEEE.

V and J are TRBV7-8 and TRBJ1-5; perhaps TRBD1 as D (5 bases). This CDR3 is built from 19 residues. Trimming pared 1 base from V and 1 base from J, leaving 20 bases between. CDR1 and CDR2 (germline): SGHVS, FQNEAQ. This CDR3 is CASSLGLSGGSLSNQPQHF. CDR3 DNA: TGTGCCAGCAGCTTAGGCCTTAGCGGGGGAAGTTTAAGCAATCAGCCCCAGCATTTT.

In regard to this clone: Additional DNA sequences in this sample encode the identical CDR3. The chain links TRBV15 to TRBJ2-7; the D gene is possibly TRBD1 (6 bases). V was clipped by 0 bases and J by 4 bases, with 13 bases between them. The CDR3 sequence is 15 residues long. Germline lookup yields CDR1 LNHNV and CDR2 YYDKDF (reference sequence). In DNA form, the CDR3 reads TGTGCCACCAGCAGAGATTCTCAGGGGTCGTACGAGCAGTACTTC. Protein: CATSRDSQGSYEQYF.

V usage is TRBV21-1 and J usage is TRBJ1-2; no DNA check was done on the table's D call, TRBD1. TRBV21-1 is a pseudogene. This CDR3 is built from 14 residues. CDR3: CASIIGARGYGYTF. CDR3 bases: TGTGCCAGCATTATAGGGGCGCGCGGCTATGGCTACACCTTC.

The rearrangement links TRBV2 to TRBJ1-6; no firm D call. The CDR3 runs to 12 residues. Germline CDR1 is SNHLY and CDR2 is FYNNEI. The germline V and J ends were trimmed by 6 bases and 10 bases, with 10 bases remaining between them. For the CDR3, the DNA is TGTGCCAGCAGAGACTTGAGCTCACCCCTCCACTTT. Protein sequence: CASRDLSSPLHF.

The chain has TRBV27 and TRBJ2-2; 8 positions agree with TRBD2. Germline CDR1 reads MNHEY; CDR2 reads SMNVEV (reference sequence). The CDR3 runs to 17 residues. Trimming took 6 bases from V and 7 from J; bases not matched to a gene: 16. CDR3 DNA: TGTGCCAGCAGCCAGATGCGGGGGGCACTAATGGGCGGGGAGCTGTTTTTT. This sequence encodes CASSQMRGALMGGELFF.

The CDR3 spells CASSRDRLLNTEAFF. In nucleotides, the CDR3 is TGTGCCAGCAGTCGGGACAGGCTACTGAACACTGAAGCTTTCTTT. This rearrangement joins TRBV2 to TRBJ1-1; 8 bases map to TRBD1. The CDR3 runs to 15 residues. The V and J ends lost 5 bases and 0 bases, in that order; junction bases with no gene match: 5. Per the germline V gene, CDR1 is SNHLY and CDR2 is FYNNEI.

The V and J genes are TRBV10-3 and TRBJ2-1, with 7 bases lining up with TRBD2. V lost 8 bases to trimming and J lost 9 bases; unmatched junction nucleotides: 10. Germline CDR1 is ENHRY and CDR2 is SYGVKD. This CDR3 is built from 13 residues. CDR3 coding DNA: TGTGCCATCGCCGGACTAGACGGTGGTGAGCAGTTCTTC. This gives the protein CAIAGLDGGEQFF.

The V call is TRBV5-4, the J call TRBJ2-5; 14 nucleotides align to TRBD2. This CDR3 has 15 amino acids. Trimming cost V 4 bases and J 5 bases; bases outside gene matches: 4. Germline V gene sequence: CDR1 SGHNT, CDR2 YYREEE (reference sequence). This CDR3 reads CASSPGTSGSETQYF. CDR3 nucleotides: TGTGCCAGCAGCCCCGGGACTAGCGGGAGTGAGACCCAGTACTTC.

The rearrangement joins TRBV28 to TRBJ2-7; D is perhaps TRBD1 (6 bases). The CDR3 spans 11 residues. Between the trimmed V and J ends, which lost 9 bases and 2 bases, there was a span of 8 bases. The germline V gene encodes CDR1 MDHEN and CDR2 SYDVKM. The CDR3 DNA follows: TGTGCCAGTACAGGGACCTACGAGCAGTACTTC. Translated, it gives CASTGTYEQYF.

A single count supports this clone. V is TRBV4-3 and J is TRBJ2-5; D possibly corresponds to TRBD1 (7 bases). The CDR3 consists of 17 residues. Germline V gives CDR1 LGHNA, CDR2 YSLEER. The germline V and J ends were trimmed by 1 base and 9 bases, with 24 bases remaining between them. CDR3 amino acids: CASSQGPGQAGSEAQYF. CDR3 nucleotide sequence: TGCGCCAGCAGCCAAGGACCTGGACAGGCGGGAAGCGAGGCCCAGTACTTC.